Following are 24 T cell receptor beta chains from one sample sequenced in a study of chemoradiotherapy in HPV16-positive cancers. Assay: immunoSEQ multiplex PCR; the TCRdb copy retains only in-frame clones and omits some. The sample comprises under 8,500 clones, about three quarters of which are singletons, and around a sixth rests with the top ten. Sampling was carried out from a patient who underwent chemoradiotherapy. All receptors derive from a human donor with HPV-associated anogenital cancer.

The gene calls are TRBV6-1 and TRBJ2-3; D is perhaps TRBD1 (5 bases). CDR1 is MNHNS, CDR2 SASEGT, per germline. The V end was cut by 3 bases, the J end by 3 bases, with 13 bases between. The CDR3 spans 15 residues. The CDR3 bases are TGTGCCAGCAGTGAGCTTACAGGCTTGACAGATACGCAGTATTTT. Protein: CASSELTGLTDTQYF.

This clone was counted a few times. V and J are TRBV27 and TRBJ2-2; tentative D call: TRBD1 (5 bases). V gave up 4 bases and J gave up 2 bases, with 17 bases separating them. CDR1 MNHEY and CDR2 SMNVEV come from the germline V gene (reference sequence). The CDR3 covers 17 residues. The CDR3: CASSSNTMGLNTGELFF. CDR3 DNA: TGTGCCAGCAGTTCAAATACCATGGGGCTAAACACCGGGGAGCTGTTTTTT.

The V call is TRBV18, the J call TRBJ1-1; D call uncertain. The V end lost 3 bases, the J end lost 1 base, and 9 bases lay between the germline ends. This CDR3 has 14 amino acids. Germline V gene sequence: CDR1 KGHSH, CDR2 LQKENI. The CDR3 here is CASSPMTENTEAFF. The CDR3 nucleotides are TGTGCCAGCTCACCCATGACCGAGAACACTGAAGCTTTCTTT.

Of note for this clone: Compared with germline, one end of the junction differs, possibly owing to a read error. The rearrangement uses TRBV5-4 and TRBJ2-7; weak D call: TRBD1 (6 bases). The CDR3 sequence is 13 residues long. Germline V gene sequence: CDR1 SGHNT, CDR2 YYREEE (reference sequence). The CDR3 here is CASSLDSGTPSDF. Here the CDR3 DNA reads TGTGCCAGCAGCTTGGATTCTGGGACACCCTCAGACTTC.

The CDR3 protein is CASSLGEVNYGYTF. The CDR3 bases are TGCGCCAGCAGCTTGGGAGAGGTTAACTATGGCTACACCTTC. The chain uses TRBV5-1 and TRBJ1-2; D is undetermined. V was shortened by 0 bases and J by 1 base, with 7 bases between the two germline ends. CDR1 SGHRS and CDR2 YFSETQ come from the germline V gene. The CDR3 spans 14 residues.

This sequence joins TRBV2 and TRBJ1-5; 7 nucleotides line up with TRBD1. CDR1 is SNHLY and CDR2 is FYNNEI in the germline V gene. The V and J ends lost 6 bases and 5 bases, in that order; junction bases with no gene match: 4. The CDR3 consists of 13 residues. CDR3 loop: CASREQGYQPQHF. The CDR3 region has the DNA TGTGCCAGCAGGGAACAGGGGTATCAGCCCCAGCATTTT.

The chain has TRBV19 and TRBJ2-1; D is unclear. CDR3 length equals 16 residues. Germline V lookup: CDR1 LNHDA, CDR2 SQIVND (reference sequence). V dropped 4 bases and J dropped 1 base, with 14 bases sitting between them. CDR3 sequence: CASSTRGRGSYNEQFF. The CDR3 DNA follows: TGTGCCAGTAGTACCCGCGGCCGTGGGTCCTACAATGAGCAGTTCTTC.

This CDR3 reads CASSAASPPVNEQFF. The CDR3 DNA reads as TGTGCCAGCTCAGCAGCCTCCCCTCCCGTTAATGAGCAGTTCTTC. The gene calls are TRBV18 and TRBJ2-1; D is unclear. Between the trimmed V and J ends, which lost 5 bases and 7 bases, there was a span of 18 bases. In germline, CDR1 is KGHSH, CDR2 LQKENI. This CDR3 is 15 amino acids long.

As DNA, the CDR3 is TGTGCCAGCAGAGAGACAGGGGGCAATCAGCCCCAGCATTTT. Amino acids: CASRETGGNQPQHF. The gene calls are TRBV27 and TRBJ1-5, with 8 bases fitting TRBD1. The CDR3 length is 14 residues. Germline V lookup: CDR1 MNHEY, CDR2 SMNVEV (reference sequence). V shed 6 bases, J shed 2 bases, and the junction held 3 bases outside the gene matches.

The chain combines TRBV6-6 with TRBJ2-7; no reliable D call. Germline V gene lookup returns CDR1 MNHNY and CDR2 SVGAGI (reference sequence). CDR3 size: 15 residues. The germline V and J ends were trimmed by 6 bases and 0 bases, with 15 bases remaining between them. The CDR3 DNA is TGTGCCAGCAGATTGACCGGGCCCAGCTCCTACGAGCAGTACTTC. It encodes CASRLTGPSSYEQYF.

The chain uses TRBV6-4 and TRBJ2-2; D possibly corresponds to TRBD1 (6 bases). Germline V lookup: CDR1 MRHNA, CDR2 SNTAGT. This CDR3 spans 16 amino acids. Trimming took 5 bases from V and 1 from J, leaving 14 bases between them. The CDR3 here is CASSKTPGQNTGELFF. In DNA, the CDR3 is TGTGCCAGCAGTAAGACCCCGGGACAGAACACCGGGGAGCTGTTTTTT.

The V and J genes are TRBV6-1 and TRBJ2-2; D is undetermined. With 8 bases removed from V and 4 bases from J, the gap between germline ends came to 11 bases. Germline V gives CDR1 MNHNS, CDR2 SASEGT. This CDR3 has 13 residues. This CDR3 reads CASVGRSTGELFF. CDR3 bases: TGTGCCAGCGTGGGTCGGAGCACCGGGGAGCTGTTTTTT.

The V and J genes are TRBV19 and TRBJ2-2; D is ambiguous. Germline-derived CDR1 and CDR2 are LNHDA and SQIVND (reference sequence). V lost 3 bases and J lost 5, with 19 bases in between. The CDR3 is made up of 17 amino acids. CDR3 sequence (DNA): TGTGCCAGTAGTATCAAGGTGGGCACGGCCATGACCGGGGAGCTGTTTTTT. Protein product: CASSIKVGTAMTGELFF.

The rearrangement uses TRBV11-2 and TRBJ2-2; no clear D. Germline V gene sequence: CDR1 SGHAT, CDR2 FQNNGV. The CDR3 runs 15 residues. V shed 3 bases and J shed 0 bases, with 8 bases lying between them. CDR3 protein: CASSFSSSNTGELFF. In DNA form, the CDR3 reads TGTGCCAGCAGCTTCAGCAGTTCGAACACCGGGGAGCTGTTTTTT.

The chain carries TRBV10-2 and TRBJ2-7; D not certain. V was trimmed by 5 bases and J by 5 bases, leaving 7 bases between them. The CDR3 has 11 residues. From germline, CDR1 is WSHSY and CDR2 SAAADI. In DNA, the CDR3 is TGCGCCAGCAGTATCGGTAACGAGCAGTACTTC. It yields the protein CASSIGNEQYF.

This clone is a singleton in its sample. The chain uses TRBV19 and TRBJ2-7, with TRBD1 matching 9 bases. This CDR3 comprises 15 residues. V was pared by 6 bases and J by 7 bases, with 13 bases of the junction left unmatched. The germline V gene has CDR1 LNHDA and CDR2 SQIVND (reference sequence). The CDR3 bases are TGTGCCAGTAGCCTAGGGACAGGGTCGTTGGGTGAGCAGTACTTC. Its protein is CASSLGTGSLGEQYF.

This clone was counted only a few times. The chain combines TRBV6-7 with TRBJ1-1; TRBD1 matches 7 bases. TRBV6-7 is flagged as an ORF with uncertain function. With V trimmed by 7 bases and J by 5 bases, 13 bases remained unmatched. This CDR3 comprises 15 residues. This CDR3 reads CASTYWQGVRTEAFF. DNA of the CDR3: TGTGCCAGCACCTACTGGCAGGGGGTCCGAACTGAAGCTTTCTTT.

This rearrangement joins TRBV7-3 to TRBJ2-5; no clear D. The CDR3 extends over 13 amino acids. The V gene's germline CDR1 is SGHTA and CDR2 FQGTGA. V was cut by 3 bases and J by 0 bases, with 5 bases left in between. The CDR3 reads CASSFSHQETQYF. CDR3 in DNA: TGTGCCAGCAGCTTTAGCCACCAAGAGACCCAGTACTTC.

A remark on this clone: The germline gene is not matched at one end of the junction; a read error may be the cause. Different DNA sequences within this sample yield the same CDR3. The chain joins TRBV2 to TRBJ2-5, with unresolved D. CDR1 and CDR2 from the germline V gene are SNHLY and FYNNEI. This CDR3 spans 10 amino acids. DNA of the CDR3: TGTGCCAGCAGAGAAGAGACCCAGTACTTC. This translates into CASREETQYF.

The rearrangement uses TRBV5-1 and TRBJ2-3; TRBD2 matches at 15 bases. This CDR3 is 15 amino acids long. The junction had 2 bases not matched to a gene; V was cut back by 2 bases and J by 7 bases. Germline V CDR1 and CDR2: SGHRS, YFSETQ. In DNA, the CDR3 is TGCGCCAGCAGCTTAGGACTAGCGGGGGGGAATACGCAGTATTTT. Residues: CASSLGLAGGNTQYF.

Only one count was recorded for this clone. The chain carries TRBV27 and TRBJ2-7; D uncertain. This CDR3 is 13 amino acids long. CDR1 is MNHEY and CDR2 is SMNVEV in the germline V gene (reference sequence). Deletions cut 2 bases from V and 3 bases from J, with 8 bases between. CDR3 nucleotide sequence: TGTGCCAGCAGTTTACTCTTTAGCTACGAGCAGTACTTC. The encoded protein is CASSLLFSYEQYF.

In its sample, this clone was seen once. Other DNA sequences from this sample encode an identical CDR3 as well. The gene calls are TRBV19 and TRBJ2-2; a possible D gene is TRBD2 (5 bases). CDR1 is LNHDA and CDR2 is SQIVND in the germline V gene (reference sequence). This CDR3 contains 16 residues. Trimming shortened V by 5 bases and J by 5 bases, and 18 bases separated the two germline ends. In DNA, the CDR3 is TGTGCCAGTAGTGCCGGGCCCGGGGTCCAGACCGGGGAGCTGTTTTTT. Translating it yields CASSAGPGVQTGELFF. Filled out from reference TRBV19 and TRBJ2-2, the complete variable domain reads DGGITQSPKYLFRKEGQNVTLSCEQNLNHDAMYWYRQDPGQGLRLIYYSQIVNDFQKGDIAEGYSVSREKKESFPLTVTSAQKNPTAFYLCASSAGPGVQTGELFFGEGSRLTVL.

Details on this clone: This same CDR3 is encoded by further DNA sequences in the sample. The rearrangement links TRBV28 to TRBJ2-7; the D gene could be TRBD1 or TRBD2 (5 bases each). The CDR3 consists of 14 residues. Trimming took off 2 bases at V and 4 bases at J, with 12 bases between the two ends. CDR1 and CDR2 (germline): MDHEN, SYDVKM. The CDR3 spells CASSLPGTGYEQYF. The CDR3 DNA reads TGTGCCAGCAGTTTACCCGGGACCGGGTACGAGCAGTACTTC.

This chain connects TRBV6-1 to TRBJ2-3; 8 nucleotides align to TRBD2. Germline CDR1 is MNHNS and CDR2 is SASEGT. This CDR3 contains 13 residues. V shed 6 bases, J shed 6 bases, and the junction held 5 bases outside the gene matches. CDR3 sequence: CASSSGGGDTQYF. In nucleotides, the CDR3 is TGTGCCAGCAGCTCGGGAGGGGGGGATACGCAGTATTTT.